This TCR beta chain was observed in a study of CD8 T cells in Susac syndrome. When the RNA was reverse transcribed, random hexamers were used with an input of about 0.45 to 1 ug. TCRdb fed the immunoSEQ multiplex PCR reads into MiXCR, producing one record per CDR3 protein. The sample consists of some 450,000 distinct CDR3 sequences, 85% to 90% of them appearing once. The V gene lost 6 bases and the J gene lost 7 bases, with 11 bases spanning the gap. The germline V gene encodes CDR1 SGHKS and CDR2 YYEKEE (reference sequence). The CDR3 covers 11 residues. The origin of this receptor is a human donor with multiple sclerosis. The chain joins TRBV5-5 to TRBJ2-7; maybe TRBD2 (5 bases). Sequencing was carried out using CD8+ T cells from PBMCs. CDR3 amino acids: CASTKTGEQYF. As DNA, the CDR3 is TGTGCCAGCACCAAGACGGGGGAGCAGTACTTC.